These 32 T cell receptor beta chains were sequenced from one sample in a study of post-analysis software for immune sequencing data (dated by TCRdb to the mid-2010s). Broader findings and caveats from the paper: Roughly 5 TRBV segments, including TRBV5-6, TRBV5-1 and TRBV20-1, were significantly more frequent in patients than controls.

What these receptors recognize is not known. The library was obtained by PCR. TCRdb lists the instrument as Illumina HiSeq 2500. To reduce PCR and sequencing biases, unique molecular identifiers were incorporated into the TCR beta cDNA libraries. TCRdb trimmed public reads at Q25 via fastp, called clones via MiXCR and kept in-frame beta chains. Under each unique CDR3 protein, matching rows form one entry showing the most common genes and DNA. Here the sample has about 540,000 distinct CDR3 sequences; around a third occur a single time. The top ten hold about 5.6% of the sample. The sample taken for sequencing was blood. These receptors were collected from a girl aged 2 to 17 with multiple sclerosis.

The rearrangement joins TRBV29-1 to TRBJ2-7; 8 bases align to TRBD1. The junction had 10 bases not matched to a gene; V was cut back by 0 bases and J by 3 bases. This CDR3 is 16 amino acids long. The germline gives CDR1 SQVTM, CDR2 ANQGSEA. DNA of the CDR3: TGCAGCGTTGAAGATCCCCTAGGACAGGGCGACTACGAGCAGTACTTC. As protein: CSVEDPLGQGDYEQYF.

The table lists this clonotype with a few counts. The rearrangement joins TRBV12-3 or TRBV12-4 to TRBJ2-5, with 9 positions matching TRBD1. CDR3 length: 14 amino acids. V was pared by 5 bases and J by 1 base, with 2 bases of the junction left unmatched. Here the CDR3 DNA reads TGTGCCAGCAGTCAGGACAGGGGCCAAGAGACCCAGTACTTC. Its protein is CASSQDRGQETQYF.

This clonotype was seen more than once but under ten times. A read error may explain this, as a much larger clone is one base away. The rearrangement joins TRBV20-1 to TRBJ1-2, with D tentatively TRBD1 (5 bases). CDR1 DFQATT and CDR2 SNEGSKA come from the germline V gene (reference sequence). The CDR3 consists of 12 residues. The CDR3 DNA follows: TGCAGGGCCTGGGGACGGTACTATGGCTACACCTTC. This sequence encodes CRAWGRYYGYTF.

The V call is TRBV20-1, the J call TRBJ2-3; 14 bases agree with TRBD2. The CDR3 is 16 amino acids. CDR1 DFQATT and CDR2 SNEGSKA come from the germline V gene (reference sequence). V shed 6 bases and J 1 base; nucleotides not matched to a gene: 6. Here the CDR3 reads CSASGLAGGGTDTQYF. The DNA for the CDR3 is TGCAGTGCCAGCGGACTAGCGGGGGGCGGCACAGATACGCAGTATTTT.

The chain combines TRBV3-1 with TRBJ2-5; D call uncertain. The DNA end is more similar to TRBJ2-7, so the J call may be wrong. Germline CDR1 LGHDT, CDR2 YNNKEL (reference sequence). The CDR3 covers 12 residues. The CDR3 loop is CASIEPCYEQYF. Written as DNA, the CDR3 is TGTGCCAGCATCGAACCCTGCTACGAGCAGTACTTC.

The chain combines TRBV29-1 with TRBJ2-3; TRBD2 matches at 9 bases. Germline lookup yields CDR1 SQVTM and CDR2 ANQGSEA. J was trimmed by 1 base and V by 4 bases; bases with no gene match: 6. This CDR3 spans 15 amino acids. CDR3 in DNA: TGCAGCGTTGTCCTGCCTAGCGGGGGCACAGATACGCAGTATTTT. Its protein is CSVVLPSGGTDTQYF.

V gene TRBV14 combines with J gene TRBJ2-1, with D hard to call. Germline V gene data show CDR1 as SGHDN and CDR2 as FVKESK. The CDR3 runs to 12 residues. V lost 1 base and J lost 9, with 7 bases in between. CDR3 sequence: CASSQVYGEQFF. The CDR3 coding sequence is TGTGCCAGCAGCCAAGTTTACGGTGAGCAGTTCTTC.

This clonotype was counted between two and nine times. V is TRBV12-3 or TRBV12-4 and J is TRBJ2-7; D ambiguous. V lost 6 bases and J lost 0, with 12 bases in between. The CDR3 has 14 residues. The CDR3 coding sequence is TGTGCCAGCAGGGAAAAGCCGATCTCCTACGAGCAGTACTTC. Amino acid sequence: CASREKPISYEQYF.

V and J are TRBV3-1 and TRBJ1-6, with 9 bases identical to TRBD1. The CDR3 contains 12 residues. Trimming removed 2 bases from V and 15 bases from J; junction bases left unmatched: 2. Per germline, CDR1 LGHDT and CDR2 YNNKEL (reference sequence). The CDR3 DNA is TGTGCCAGCAGCCAAAGGGACAGGGACCTCCACTTT. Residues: CASSQRDRDLHF.

This CDR3 reads CSARDFATRLSAGEQYF. The DNA of the CDR3 is TGCAGTGCTAGAGATTTTGCCACCAGACTTTCTGCGGGCGAGCAGTACTTC. The chain links TRBV20-1 to TRBJ2-4; the D gene is possibly TRBD2 (5 bases). The J call is uncertain, as TRBJ2-7 better fits the DNA end. CDR1 is DFQATT and CDR2 is SNEGSKA in the germline V gene (reference sequence). The CDR3 spans 17 residues.

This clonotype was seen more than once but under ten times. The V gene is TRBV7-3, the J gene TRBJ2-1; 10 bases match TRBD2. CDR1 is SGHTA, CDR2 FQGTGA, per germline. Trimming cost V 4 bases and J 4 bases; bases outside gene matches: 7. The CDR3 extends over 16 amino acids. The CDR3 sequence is CASSSRSGGGYNEQFF. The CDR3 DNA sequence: TGTGCCAGCAGCTCGAGAAGCGGGGGGGGATACAATGAGCAGTTCTTC.

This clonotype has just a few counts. The CDR3 here is CASSFSPGQGKYNEQFF. DNA of the CDR3: TGTGCCAGCAGCTTTTCTCCGGGACAGGGGAAGTACAATGAGCAGTTCTTC. The chain has TRBV13 and TRBJ2-1, with 10 nucleotides matching TRBD1. Germline-derived CDR1 and CDR2 are PRHDT and FYEKMQ (reference sequence). J gave up 4 bases and V 3 bases, and 9 bases lay outside the gene matches. This CDR3 comprises 17 residues.

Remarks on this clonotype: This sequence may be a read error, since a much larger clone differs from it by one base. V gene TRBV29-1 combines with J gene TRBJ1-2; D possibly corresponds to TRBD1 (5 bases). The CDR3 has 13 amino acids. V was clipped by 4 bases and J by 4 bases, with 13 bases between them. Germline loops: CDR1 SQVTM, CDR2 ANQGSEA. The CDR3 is CSVGAGILYGYTF. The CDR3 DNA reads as TGCAGCGTTGGGGCAGGGATACTCTATGGCTACACCTTC.

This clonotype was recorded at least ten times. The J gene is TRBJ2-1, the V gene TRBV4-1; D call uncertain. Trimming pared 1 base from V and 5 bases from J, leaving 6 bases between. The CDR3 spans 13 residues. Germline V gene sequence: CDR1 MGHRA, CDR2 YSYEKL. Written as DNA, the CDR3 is TGCGCCAGCAGCCAAGCGACCAACAATGAGCAGTTCTTC. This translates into CASSQATNNEQFF.

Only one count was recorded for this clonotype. The CDR3, as DNA: TGTGCCAGCGTGACCTCGGATACGCAGTATTTT. This encodes CASVTSDTQYF. The rearrangement joins TRBV12-3 or TRBV12-4 to TRBJ2-3; D uncertain. The CDR3 length is 11 residues. Trimming took off 8 bases at V and 6 bases at J, with 9 bases between the two ends.

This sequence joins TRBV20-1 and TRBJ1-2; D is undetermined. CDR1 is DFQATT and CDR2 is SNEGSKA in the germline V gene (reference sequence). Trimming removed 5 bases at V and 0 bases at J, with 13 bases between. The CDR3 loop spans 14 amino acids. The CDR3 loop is CSADETGANYGYTF. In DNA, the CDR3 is TGCAGTGCTGATGAAACTGGTGCTAACTATGGCTACACCTTC.

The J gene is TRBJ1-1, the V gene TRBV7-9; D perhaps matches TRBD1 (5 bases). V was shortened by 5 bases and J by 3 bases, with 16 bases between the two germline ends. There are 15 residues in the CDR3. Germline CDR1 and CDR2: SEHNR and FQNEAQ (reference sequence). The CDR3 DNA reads TGTGCCAGCAGCCCATCAGGGTTATGGGACACTGAAGCTTTCTTT. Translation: CASSPSGLWDTEAFF.

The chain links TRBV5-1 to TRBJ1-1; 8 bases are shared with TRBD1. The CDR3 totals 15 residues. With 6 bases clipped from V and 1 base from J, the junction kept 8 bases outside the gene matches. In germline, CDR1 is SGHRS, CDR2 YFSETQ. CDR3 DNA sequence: TGCGCCAGCACCCTAGGACAGGGCGCGAACACTGAAGCTTTCTTT. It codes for CASTLGQGANTEAFF.

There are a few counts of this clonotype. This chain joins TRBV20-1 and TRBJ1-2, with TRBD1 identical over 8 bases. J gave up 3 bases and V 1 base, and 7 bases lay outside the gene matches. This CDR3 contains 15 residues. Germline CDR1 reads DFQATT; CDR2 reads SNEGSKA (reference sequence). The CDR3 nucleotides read TGCAGTGCTAGAGTCCTTCAGGGGGCGTACTATGGCTACACCTTC. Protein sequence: CSARVLQGAYYGYTF.

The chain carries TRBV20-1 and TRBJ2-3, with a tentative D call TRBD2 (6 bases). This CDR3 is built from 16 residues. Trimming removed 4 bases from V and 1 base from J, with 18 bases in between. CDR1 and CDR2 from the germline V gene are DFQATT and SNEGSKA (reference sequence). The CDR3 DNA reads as TGCAGTGCTATATCCCTGGATAGCGGAGGCACAGATACGCAGTATTTT. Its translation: CSAISLDSGGTDTQYF.

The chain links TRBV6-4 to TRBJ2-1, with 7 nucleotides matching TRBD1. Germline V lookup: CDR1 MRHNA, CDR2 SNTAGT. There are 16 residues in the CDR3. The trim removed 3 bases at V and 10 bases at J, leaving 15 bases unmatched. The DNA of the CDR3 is TGTGCCAGCAGTGATACAGACAGGGTTTCCCCAAAGGAGCAGTTCTTC. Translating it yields CASSDTDRVSPKEQFF.

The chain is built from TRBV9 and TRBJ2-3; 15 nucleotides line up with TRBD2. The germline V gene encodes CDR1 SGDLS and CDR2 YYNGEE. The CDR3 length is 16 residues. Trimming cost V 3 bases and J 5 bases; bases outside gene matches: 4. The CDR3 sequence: CASSARTSGRGDTQYF. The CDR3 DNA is TGTGCCAGCAGCGCCCGGACTAGCGGGAGGGGAGATACGCAGTATTTT.

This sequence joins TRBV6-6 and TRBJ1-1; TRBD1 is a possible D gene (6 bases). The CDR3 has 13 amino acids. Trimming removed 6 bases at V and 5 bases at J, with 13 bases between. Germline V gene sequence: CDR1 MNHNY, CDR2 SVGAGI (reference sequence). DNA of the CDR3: TGTGCCAGCAGCGAGACCAGGGGTACTGAAGCTTTCTTT. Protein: CASSETRGTEAFF.

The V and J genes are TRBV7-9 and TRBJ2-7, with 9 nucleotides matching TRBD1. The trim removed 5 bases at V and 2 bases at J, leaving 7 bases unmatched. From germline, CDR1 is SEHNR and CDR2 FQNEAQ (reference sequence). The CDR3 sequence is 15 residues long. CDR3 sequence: CASSPSDRGTYEQYF. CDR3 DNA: TGTGCCAGCAGCCCATCCGACAGGGGGACCTACGAGCAGTACTTC.

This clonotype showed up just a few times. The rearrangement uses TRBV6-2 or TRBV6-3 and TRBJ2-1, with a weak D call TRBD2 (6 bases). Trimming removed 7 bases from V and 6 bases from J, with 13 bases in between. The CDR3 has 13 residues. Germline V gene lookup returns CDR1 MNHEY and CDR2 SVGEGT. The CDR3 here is CASTRGLFNEQFF. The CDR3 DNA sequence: TGTGCCAGCACGAGGGGACTCTTCAATGAGCAGTTCTTC.

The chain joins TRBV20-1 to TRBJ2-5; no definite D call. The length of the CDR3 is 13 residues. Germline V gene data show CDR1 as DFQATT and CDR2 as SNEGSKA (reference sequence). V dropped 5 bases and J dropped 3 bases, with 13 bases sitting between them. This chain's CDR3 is CSAPHVTKETQYF. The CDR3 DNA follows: TGCAGTGCTCCTCATGTTACTAAAGAGACCCAGTACTTC.

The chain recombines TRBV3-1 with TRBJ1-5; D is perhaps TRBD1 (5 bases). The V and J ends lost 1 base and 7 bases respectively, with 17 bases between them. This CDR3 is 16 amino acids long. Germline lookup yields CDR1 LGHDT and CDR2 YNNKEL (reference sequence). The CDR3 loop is CASSQGGTVAGQPQHF. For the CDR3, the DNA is TGTGCCAGCAGCCAAGGGGGGACGGTCGCCGGGCAGCCCCAGCATTTT.

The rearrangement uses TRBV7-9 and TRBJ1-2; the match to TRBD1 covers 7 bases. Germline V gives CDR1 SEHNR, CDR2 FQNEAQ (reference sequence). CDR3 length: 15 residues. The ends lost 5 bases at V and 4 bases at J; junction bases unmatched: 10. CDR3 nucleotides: TGTGCCAGCAGCGAGGAAACCGGGACAGCCTATGGCTACACCTTC. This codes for CASSEETGTAYGYTF.

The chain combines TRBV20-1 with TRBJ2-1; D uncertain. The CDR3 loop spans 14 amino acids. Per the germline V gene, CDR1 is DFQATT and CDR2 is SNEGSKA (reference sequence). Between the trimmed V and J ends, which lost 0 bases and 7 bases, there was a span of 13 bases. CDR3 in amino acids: CSAREGLRRNEQFF. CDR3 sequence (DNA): TGCAGTGCTAGAGAGGGCTTGAGGCGTAATGAGCAGTTCTTC.

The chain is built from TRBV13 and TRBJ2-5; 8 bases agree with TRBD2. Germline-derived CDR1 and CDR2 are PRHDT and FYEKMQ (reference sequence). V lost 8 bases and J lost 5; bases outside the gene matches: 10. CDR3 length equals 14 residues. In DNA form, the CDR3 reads TGTGCCAGCCGGGGATTCGGGGGGGCCGAGACCCAGTACTTC. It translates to CASRGFGGAETQYF.

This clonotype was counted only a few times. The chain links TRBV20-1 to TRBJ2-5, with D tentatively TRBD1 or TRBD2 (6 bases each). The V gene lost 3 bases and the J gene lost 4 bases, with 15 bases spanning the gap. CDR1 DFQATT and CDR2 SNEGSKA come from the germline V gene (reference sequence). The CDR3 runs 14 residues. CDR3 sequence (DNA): TGCAGTGCTAGCGGGGGCCCTTGGGGAGAGACCCAGTACTTC. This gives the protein CSASGGPWGETQYF.

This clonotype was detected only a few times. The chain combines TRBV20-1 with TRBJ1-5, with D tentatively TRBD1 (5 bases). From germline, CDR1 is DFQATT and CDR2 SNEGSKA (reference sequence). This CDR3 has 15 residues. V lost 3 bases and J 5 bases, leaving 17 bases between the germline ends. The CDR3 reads CSASTGTWGYQPQHF. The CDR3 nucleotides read TGCAGTGCTAGTACGGGGACTTGGGGATATCAGCCCCAGCATTTT.